This T cell receptor beta chain was profiled in a study of T cell responses to AZD1222 COVID-19 vaccine. Overall study context: Pooling covered second doses at about 4 or about 12 weeks. Study observations and caveats: At baseline, seropositivity was found in only a handful of AZD1222 recipients.

The assay was immunoSEQ multiplex PCR, and TCRdb's table has in-frame clones only and misses some. The sample lists under 300,000 clones; approximately 93% were seen once. In the case of this clone: Its antigen remains unknown.

The V and J ends lost 0 bases and 6 bases respectively, with 11 bases between them. CDR1 MGHRA and CDR2 YSYEKL come from the germline V gene. The CDR3 runs to 14 residues. This sequence joins TRBV4-1 and TRBJ1-1; D remains ambiguous. The origin of this receptor is an adult in good health. This specimen was peripheral blood, taken on day 0 of AZD1222 vaccination. The CDR3 region has the DNA TGCGCCAGCAGCCAAGAAAGAGGCGGGGCTGAAGCTTTCTTT. It yields the protein CASSQERGGAEAFF.